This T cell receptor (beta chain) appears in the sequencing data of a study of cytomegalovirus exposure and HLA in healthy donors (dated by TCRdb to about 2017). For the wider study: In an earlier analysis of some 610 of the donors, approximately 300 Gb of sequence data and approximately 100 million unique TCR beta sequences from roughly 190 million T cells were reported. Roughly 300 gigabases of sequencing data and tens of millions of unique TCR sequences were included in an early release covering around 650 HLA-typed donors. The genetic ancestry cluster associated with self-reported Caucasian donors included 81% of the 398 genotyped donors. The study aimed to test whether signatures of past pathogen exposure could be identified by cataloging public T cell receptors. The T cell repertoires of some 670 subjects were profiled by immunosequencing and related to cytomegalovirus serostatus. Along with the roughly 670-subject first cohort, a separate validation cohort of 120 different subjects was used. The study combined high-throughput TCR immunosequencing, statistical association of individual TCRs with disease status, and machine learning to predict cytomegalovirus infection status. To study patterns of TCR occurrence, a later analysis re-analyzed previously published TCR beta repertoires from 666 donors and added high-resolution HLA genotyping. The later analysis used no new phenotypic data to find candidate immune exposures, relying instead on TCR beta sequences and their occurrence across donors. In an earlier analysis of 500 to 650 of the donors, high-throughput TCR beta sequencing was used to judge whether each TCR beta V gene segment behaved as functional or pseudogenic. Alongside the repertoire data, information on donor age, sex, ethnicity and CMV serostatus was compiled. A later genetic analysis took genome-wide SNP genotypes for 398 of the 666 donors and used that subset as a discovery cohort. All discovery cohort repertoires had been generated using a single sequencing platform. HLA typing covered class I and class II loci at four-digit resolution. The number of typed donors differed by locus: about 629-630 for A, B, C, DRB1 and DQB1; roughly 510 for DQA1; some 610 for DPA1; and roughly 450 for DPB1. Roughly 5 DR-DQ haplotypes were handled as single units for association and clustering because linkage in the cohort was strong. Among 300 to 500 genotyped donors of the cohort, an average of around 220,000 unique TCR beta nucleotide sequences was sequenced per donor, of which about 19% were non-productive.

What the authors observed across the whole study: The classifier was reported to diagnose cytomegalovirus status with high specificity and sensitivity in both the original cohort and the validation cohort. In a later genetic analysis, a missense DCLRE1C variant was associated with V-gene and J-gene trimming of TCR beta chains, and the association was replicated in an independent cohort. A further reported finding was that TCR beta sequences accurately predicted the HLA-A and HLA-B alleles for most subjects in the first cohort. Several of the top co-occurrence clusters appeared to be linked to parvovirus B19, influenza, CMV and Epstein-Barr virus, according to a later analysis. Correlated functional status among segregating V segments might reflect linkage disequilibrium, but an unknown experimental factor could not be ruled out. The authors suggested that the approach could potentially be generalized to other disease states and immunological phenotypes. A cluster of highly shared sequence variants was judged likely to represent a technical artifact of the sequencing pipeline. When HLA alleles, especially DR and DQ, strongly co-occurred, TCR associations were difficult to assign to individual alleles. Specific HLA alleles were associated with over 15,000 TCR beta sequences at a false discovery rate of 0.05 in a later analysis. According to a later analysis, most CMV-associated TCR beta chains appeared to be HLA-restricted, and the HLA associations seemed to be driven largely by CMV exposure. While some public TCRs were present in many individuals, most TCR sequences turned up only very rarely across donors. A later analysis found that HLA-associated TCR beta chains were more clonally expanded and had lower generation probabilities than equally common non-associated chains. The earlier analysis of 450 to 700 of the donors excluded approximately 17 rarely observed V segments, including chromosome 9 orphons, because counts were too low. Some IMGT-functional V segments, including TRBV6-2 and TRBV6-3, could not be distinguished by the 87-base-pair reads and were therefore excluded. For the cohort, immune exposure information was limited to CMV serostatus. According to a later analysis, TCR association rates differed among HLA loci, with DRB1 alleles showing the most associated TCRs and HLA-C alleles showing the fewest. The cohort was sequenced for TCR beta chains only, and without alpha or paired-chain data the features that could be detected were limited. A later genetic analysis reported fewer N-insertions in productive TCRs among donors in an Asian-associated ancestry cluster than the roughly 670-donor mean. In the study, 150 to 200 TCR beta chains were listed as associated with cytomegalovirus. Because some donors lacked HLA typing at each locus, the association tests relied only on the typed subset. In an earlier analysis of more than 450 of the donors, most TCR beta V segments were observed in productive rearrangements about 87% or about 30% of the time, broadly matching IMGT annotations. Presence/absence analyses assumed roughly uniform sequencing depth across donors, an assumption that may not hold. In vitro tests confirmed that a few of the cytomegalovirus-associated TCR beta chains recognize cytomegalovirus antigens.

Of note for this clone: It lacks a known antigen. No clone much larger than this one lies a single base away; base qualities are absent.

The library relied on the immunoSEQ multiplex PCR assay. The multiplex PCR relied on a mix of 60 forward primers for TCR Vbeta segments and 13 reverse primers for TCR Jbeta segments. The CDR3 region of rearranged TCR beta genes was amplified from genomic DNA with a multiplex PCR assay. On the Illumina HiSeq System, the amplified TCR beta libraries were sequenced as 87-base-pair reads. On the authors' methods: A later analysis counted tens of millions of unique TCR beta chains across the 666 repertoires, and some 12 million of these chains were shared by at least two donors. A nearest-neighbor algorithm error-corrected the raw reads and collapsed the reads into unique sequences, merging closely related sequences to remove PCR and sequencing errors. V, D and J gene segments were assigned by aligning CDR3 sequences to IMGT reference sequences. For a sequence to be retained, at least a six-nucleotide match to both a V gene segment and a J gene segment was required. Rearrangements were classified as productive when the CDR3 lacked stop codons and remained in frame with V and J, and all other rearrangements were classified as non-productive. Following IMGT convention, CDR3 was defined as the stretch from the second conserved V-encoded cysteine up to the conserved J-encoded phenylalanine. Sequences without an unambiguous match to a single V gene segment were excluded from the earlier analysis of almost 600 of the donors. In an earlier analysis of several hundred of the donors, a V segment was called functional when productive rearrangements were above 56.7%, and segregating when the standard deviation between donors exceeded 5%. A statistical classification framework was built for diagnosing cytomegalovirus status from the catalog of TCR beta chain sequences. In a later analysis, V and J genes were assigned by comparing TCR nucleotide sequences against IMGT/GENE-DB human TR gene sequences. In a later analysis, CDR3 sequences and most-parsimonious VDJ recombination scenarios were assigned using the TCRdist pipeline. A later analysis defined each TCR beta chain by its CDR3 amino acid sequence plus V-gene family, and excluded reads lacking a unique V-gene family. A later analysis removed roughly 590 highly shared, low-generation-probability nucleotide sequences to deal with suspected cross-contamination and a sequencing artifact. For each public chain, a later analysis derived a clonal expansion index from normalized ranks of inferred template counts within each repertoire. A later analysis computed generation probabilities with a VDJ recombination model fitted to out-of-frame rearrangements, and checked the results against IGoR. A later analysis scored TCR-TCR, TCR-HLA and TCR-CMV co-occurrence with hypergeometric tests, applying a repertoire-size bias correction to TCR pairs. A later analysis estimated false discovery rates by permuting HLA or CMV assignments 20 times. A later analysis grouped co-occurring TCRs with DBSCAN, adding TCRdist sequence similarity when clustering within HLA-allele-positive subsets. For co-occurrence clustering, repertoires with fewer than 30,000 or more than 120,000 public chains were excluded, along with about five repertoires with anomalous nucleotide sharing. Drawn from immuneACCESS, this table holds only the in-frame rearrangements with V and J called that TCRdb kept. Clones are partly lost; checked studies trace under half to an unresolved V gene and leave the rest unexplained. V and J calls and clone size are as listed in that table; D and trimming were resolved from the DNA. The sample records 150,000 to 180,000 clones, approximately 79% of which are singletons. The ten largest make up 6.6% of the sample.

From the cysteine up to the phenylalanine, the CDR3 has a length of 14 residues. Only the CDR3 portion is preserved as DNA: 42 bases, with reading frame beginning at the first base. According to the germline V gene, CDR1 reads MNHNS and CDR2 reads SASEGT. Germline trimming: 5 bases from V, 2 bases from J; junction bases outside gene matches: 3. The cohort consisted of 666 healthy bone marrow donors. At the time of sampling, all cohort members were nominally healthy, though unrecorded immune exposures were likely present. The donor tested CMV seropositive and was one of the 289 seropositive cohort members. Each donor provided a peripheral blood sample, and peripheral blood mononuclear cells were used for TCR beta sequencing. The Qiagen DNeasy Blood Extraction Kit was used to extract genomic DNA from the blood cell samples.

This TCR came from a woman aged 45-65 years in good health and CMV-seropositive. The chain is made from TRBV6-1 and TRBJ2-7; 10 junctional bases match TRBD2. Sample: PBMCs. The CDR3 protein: CASSSTSGPYEQYF. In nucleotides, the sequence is TGTGCCAGCAGTTCGACTAGCGGGCCCTACGAGCAGTACTTC.